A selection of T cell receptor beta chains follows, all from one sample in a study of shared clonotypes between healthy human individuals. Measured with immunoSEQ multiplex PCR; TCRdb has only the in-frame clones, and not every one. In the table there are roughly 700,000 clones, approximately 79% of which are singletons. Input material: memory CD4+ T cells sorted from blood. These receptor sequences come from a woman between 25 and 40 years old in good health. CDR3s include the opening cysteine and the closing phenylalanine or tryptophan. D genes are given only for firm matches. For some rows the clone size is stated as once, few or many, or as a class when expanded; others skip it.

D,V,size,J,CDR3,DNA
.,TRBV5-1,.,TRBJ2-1,CASSPLGFTGDEQFF,TGCGCCAGCAGCCCTCTGGGCTTTACTGGGGATGAGCAGTTCTTC
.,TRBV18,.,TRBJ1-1,CASSRSLGENTEAFF,TGTGCCAGCTCTCGTAGTTTGGGGGAAAACACTGAAGCTTTCTTT
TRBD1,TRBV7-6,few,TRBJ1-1,CASSFTGQGGTEAFF,TGTGCCAGCAGCTTCACGGGACAGGGGGGCACTGAAGCTTTCTTT
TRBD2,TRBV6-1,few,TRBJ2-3,CASRTLAGGDTQYF,TGTGCCAGCAGGACACTAGCGGGGGGAGATACGCAGTATTTT
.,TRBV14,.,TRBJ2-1,CASSQEGGGGYYSYNEQFF,TGTGCCAGCAGCCAAGAGGGGGGAGGTGGGTATTATTCCTACAATGAGCAGTTCTTC
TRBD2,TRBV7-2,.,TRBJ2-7,CASSFAGTSGRAYEQYF,TGTGCCAGCAGCTTTGCCGGGACTAGCGGGAGGGCCTACGAGCAGTACTTC
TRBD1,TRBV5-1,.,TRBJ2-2,CASSLTRQGINTGELFF,TGCGCCAGCAGCTTGACGAGACAGGGCATAAACACCGGGGAGCTGTTTTTT
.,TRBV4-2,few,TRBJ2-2,CASSLALRSAGELFF,TGTGCCAGCAGCCTTGCCCTAAGGTCGGCCGGGGAGCTGTTTTTT
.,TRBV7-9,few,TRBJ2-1,CASSTLSKVNEQFF,TGTGCCAGCAGCACCCTAAGTAAAGTAAATGAGCAGTTCTTC
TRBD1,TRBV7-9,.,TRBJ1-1,CASSQRQGMNTEAFF,TGTGCCAGCAGTCAAAGACAGGGCATGAACACTGAAGCTTTCTTT
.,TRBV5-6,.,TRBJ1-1,CASSVRRDLSTEAFF,TGTGCCAGCAGCGTTCGACGGGACCTCTCGACTGAAGCTTTCTTT